Reported below is one TCR beta chain. Its antigen is unknown. Only in-frame clones appear in the TCRdb table, and some are missing; sequencing was by immunoSEQ multiplex PCR. The sample includes about 69,000 clones, about 90% of them seen just once. The sample belongs to a study of siplizumab effects on memory and regulatory T cells. Study observations and caveats: It was never confirmed that proliferating Tregs from siplizumab cultures were suppressive.

This CDR3 comprises 16 residues. Deletions cut 3 bases from V and 6 bases from J, with 19 bases between. Germline lookup yields CDR1 MDHEN and CDR2 SYDVKM. Source material: Tregs sorted from blood. The receptor was derived from a human donor in good health. This chain connects TRBV28 to TRBJ2-3, with D maybe TRBD2 (6 bases). CDR3 residues: CASSFEGGIELDTQYF. CDR3 coding DNA: TGTGCCAGCAGTTTTGAGGGCGGGATCGAGCTGGATACGCAGTATTTT. Together with reference TRBV28 and TRBJ2-3, the CDR3 gives the full variable domain: DVKVTQSSRYLVKRTGEKVFLECVQDMDHENMFWYRQDPGLGLRLIYFSYDVKMKEKGDIPEGYSVSREKKERFSLILESASTNQTSMYLCASSFEGGIELDTQYFGPGTRLTVL.